This T cell receptor beta chain came from a study of human thymus T cells. Regarding the study as a whole: Blood and thymic repertoires both appeared biased in V and J gene usage.

This CDR3 spans 13 amino acids. Per germline, CDR1 MNHEY and CDR2 SVGAGI. V was pared by 5 bases and J by 5 bases, with 10 bases between. It was healthy Finnish infants having corrective surgery for congenital heart defects who were the donors. Blood DNA came from all available leukocytes, not a fixed cell number. The repertoire was sequenced with immunoSEQ multiplex PCR; TCRdb's copy has only in-frame clones and lacks some. This table holds about 60,000 clones, over 85% found once. Notes on this clone: Its antigen remains unidentified.

This sequence originates from a boy in the first two years of life with a congenital heart defect but otherwise immunologically healthy. The J gene is TRBJ2-1, the V gene TRBV6-5; D gene ambiguous. The sequencing input was blood. CDR3 protein: CASSRTKNNEQFF. CDR3 coding DNA: TGTGCCAGCAGTCGCACAAAAAACAATGAGCAGTTCTTC.